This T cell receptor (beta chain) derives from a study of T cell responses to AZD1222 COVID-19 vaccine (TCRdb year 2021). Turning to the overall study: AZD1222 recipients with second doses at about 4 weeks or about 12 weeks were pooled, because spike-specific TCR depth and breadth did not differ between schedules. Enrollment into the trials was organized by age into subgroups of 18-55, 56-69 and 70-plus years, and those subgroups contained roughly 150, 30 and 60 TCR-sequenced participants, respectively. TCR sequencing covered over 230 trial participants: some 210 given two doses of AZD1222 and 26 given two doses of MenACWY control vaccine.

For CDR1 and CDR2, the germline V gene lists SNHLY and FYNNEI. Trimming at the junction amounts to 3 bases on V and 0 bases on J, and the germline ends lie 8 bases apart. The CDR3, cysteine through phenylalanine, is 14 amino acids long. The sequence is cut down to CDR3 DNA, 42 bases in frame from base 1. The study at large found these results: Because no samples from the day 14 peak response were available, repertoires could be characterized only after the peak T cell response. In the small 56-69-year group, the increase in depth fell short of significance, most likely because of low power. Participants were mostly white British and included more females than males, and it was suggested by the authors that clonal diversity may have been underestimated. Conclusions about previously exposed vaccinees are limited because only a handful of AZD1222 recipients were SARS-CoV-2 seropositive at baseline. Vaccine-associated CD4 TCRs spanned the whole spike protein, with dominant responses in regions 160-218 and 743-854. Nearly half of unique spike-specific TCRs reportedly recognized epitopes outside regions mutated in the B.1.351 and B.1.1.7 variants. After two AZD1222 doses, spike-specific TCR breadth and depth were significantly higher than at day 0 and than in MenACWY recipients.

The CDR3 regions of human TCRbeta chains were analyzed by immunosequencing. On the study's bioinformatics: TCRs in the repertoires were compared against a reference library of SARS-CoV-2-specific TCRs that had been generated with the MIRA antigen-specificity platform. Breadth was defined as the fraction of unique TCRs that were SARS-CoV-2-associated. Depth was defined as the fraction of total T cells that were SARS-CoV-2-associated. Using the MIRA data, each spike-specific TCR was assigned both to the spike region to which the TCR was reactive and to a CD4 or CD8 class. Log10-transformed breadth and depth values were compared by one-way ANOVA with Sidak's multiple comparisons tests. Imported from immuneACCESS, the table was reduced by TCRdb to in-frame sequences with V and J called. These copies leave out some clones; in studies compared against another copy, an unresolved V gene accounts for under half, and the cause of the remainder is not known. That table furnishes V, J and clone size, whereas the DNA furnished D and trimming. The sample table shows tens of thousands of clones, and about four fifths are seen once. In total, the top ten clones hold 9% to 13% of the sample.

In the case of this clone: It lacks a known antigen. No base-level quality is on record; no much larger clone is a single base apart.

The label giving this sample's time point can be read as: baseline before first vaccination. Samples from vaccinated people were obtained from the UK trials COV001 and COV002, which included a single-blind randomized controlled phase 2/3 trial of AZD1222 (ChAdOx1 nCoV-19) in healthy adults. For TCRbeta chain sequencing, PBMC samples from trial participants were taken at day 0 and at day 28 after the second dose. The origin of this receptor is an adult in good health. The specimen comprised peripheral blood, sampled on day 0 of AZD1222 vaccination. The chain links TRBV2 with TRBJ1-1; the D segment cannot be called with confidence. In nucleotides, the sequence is TGTGCCAGCAGTGAGACATACCTGAACACTGAAGCTTTCTTT. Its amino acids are CASSETYLNTEAFF.